The rows below give T cell receptor beta chains drawn from one sample of a study of prognosis after radiotherapy for stage I lung cancer. One entry per CDR3 protein results from TCRdb running MiXCR on the multiplex PCR reads. The table shows fewer than 35,000 distinct CDR3 sequences, with more than 25% occurring only once. The sequences come from PBMCs, collected before or after stereotactic body radiation therapy (not recorded which). These receptor sequences come from a donor over 45 with non-small cell lung cancer. Both conserved end residues are part of each CDR3. A D gene is named only where the DNA matches it firmly. A row's size may be missing; if present it is once, few, many or a size class.

NA | TRBJ2-1 | TRBV28 | NA | TGTGCCAGCAGTAAGAAATTGAGGAGCAATGAGCAGTTCTTC | CASSKKLRSNEQFF
TRBD1 | TRBJ2-7 | TRBV9 | many | TGTGCCAGCAGCGTCTCCGGGACAGGCGTCTACGAGCAGTACTTC | CASSVSGTGVYEQYF
NA | TRBJ2-1 | TRBV4-1 | many | TGCGCCAGCAGCCAAGTTGGGGACAATGAGCAGTTCTTC | CASSQVGDNEQFF
NA | TRBJ1-1 | TRBV5-4 | many | TGTGCCAGCAGCTTGGCCTGGGGCAGTTACACTGAAGCTTTCTTT | CASSLAWGSYTEAFF
TRBD2 | TRBJ2-7 | TRBV27 | many | TGTGCCAGCGGTGCGGGAGCGGGAGAGCAGTACTTC | CASGAGAGEQYF
NA | TRBJ1-1 | TRBV27 | many | TGTGCCAGCAGTCCGGGGAGCATGAACACTGAAGCTTTCTTT | CASSPGSMNTEAFF
NA | TRBJ1-1 | TRBV5-4 | many | TGTGCCAGCAGCTTCGGCAGGGGGAACACTGAAGCTTTCTTT | CASSFGRGNTEAFF
NA | TRBJ2-3 | TRBV5-1 | medium-sized | TGCGCCAGCAGCGGAGGTAGCGGATTGGATACGCAGTATTTT | CASSGGSGLDTQYF
TRBD1 | TRBJ2-1 | TRBV14 | many | TGTGCCAGCAGCCGACAGGGGGGGTCGTACAATGAGCAGTTCTTC | CASSRQGGSYNEQFF
NA | TRBJ2-7 | TRBV6-1 | once | TGTGCCAGCCTAGGGACCAATCGGCTACGCTACTACGAGCGGTACTTC | CASLGTNRLRYYERYF
NA | TRBJ2-7 | TRBV6-7 | NA | TGTGCCAGCAGCCCGGGACTGGCGAACTACAAGCAGTACTTC | CASSPGLANYKQYF
TRBD2 | TRBJ2-1 | TRBV24-1 | medium-sized | TGTGCCACCAGTGGACACTTCGGGACTAGCTCCTACAATGAGCAGTTCTTC | CATSGHFGTSSYNEQFF
NA | TRBJ2-5 | TRBV5-6 | many | TGTGCCAGCAGCTTGGTTGGGGGGCCAGAGACCCAGTACTTC | CASSLVGGPETQYF
NA | TRBJ2-3 | TRBV5-8 | many | TGTGCCAGCAGCCTGCACTTCGCGACAGGAGCTACAGATACGCAGTATTTT | CASSLHFATGATDTQYF
NA | TRBJ1-2 | TRBV20-1 | medium-sized | TGCAGTGCTAGAGAGGGTAGGGGAAGGTATGGCTACACCTTC | CSAREGRGRYGYTF
NA | TRBJ1-2 | TRBV7-9 | NA | TGTGCCAACAGCTTCGGACAGCCAACCCACTATGGCTACACCTTC | CANSFGQPTHYGYTF
NA | TRBJ1-2 | TRBV3-1 | many | TGTGCCAGCAGCCCGGGACCTAAGTATGGCTACACCTTC | CASSPGPKYGYTF
NA | TRBJ2-3 | TRBV4-2 | many | TGTGCCAGCAGCCCGACGGGAGTCCCCACAGATACGCAGTATTTT | CASSPTGVPTDTQYF
NA | TRBJ2-3 | TRBV11-2 | many | TGTGCCAGTAGCTCGGTCGTTAGCACAGATACGCAGTATTTT | CASSSVVSTDTQYF
NA | TRBJ2-3 | TRBV12-3/TRBV12-4 | NA | TGTGCCAGCAGTACTGACGGAGCTTACACAGATACGCAGTATTTT | CASSTDGAYTDTQYF
TRBD1 | TRBJ1-4 | TRBV7-9 | many | TGTGCCAGCAGCTCATCCGAACAGGGGGCGGCTGAAAAACTGTTTTTT | CASSSSEQGAAEKLFF
NA | TRBJ1-2 | TRBV4-1 | many | TGCGCCAGCAGCCAAGATCGCCGGGACTTCATCTTC | CASSQDRRDFIF
TRBD1 | TRBJ2-7 | TRBV2 | many | TGTGCCAGCTTCGGACAGGGAAAGTACTTC | CASFGQGKYF
NA | TRBJ2-7 | TRBV11-2 | many | TGTGCCAGCAGCTTAGGACTGGACTACGAGCAGTACTTC | CASSLGLDYEQYF
NA | TRBJ2-1 | TRBV11-2 | many | TGTGCCAGCGGCTTAGGTCATCGGGGGCGGGTTTACAATGAGCAGTTCTTC | CASGLGHRGRVYNEQFF
TRBD2 | TRBJ2-3 | TRBV5-4 | NA | TGTGCCAGCAGCTCCCTCGATGAGGGCGGGAGCTCAGATACGCAGTATTTT | CASSSLDEGGSSDTQYF
TRBD1 | TRBJ2-4 | TRBV28 | many | TGTGCCAGCAGTTTACACGGAGAGGGGGACAGGGCCAAAAACATTCAGTACTTC | CASSLHGEGDRAKNIQYF
NA | TRBJ2-7 | TRBV11-2 | medium-sized | TGTGCCAGCAACAACCCGCCGTGGGACCACGAGCAGTACTTC | CASNNPPWDHEQYF
NA | TRBJ2-2 | TRBV9 | many | TGTGCCAGCACCAAGACAGAGAACACCGGGGAGCTGTTTTTT | CASTKTENTGELFF
TRBD2 | TRBJ2-1 | TRBV20-1 | few | TGCAGTGCTAGACGGCGGGACTACTCCTACAATGAGCAGTTCTTC | CSARRRDYSYNEQFF
NA | TRBJ1-6 | TRBV27 | medium-sized | TGTGCCAGCAGTTTAGGACAAAACAATAATTCACCCCTCCACTTT | CASSLGQNNNSPLHF
NA | TRBJ1-3 | TRBV19 | NA | TGTGCCAGTAGTATAGACGGCGGATCTTCTGGAAACACCATATATTTT | CASSIDGGSSGNTIYF
NA | TRBJ1-1 | TRBV18 | many | TGTGCCAGCTCCCTACAAGAGAACACTGAAGCTTTCTTT | CASSLQENTEAFF
NA | TRBJ2-2 | TRBV7-2 | many | TGTGCCGGCAGCTTACGCAGGGGGGACGGGGAGCTGTTTTTT | CAGSLRRGDGELFF
NA | TRBJ1-2 | TRBV5-6 | many | TGTGCCAGCAGCTTGGATGTCGCGGGACTCTATGGCTACACCTTC | CASSLDVAGLYGYTF
NA | TRBJ1-2 | TRBV9 | NA | TGTGCCAGCAGAGAAGGAGGGACTAACTATGGCTACACCTTC | CASREGGTNYGYTF
TRBD2 | TRBJ2-1 | TRBV6-1 | NA | TGTGCCATCCTTGAACTAGCGGGAGGGAGAGATGAGCAGTTATTC | CAILELAGGRDEQLF
TRBD1 | TRBJ1-2 | TRBV18 | many | TGTGCCAGCTCAGTAACAAACTCCGGGACAGCTAACTATGGCTACACCTTC | CASSVTNSGTANYGYTF
TRBD1 | TRBJ1-2 | TRBV6-1 | many | TGTGCCAGCAGTGGCCCCGGACAGGCCGCCGGGGCGTATGGCTACACCTTC | CASSGPGQAAGAYGYTF
NA | TRBJ2-3 | TRBV19 | many | TGTGCCAGTAGTATCGACCTTATAGATACGCAGTATTTT | CASSIDLIDTQYF
NA | TRBJ2-2 | TRBV6-1 | many | TGTGCCAGCAGCGGGAGTTCCACCGGGGAGCTGTTTTTT | CASSGSSTGELFF
NA | TRBJ2-5 | TRBV12-3/TRBV12-4 | many | TGTGCCAGCAGTTTTGGTGAGACCCAGTACTTC | CASSFGETQYF
TRBD1 | TRBJ2-6 | TRBV9 | NA | TGTGCCAGCAGCGTAGGTCTAGGGGGACAGGGAACTCGGTCCAACGTCCTGACTTTC | CASSVGLGGQGTRSNVLTF
NA | TRBJ1-2 | TRBV28 | NA | TGTGCCAGCAGTTTCCACGCCCAGGGGAACGGCTACACTTTC | CASSFHAQGNGYTF